Sequencing of this TCR beta chain was carried out in a study of blood T cell repertoires in COVID-19. On the study more broadly: Sources were T cells, B-cell-depleted T cells, or PBMCs; the material itself was cDNA or gDNA.

Sequencing used immunoSEQ multiplex PCR; TCRdb keeps in-frame clones, though not all of them. The sample includes fewer than 200,000 clones, roughly 80% seen only once; the top ten take about 2%. This clone was detected a few times. Source material: peripheral blood. The receptor was derived from a woman older than 75 with acute or convalescent COVID-19.

The CDR3 region has the DNA TGCGCCAGCAGCTTAGGGGGTCTCGGGACCCTCAATGAGCAGTTCTTC. Encoded protein: CASSLGGLGTLNEQFF. The rearrangement links TRBV5-1 to TRBJ2-1, with D perhaps TRBD1 (6 bases). The CDR3 runs 16 residues. V was shortened by 2 bases and J by 6 bases, with 18 bases between the two germline ends. The germline V gene has CDR1 SGHRS and CDR2 YFSETQ.